This is a list of T cell receptor beta chains from one sample in a study of cytomegalovirus exposure and HLA in healthy donors. Produced via immunoSEQ multiplex PCR; TCRdb's table is partial and in-frame only. The top ten hold approximately 4.8% of the sample, which has some 150,000 clones, about four fifths seen once. Material: PBMCs. These receptors all come from a man aged 30 to 45 in good health and CMV-seronegative. The CDR3 runs from the conserved cysteine through the conserved F or W. D genes are given only for firm matches. The size of a clone is reported for some rows only, either as once, few or many, or as a class for expanded clones.

TRBV19	NA	TRBJ2-1	few	TGTGCCAGTAGTATGCGACTAGGCTACAATGAGCAGTTCTTC	CASSMRLGYNEQFF
TRBV29-1	TRBD1	TRBJ1-1	once	TGCAGCGCCGGACAGGCGAACACTGAAGCTTTCTTT	CSAGQANTEAFF
TRBV5-3	TRBD1	TRBJ2-7	once	TGTGCCAGAAGCTTCTACAGGGGGGACGAGCAGTACTTC	CARSFYRGDEQYF
TRBV29-1	NA	TRBJ2-3	few	TGCAGCGTTGGGGGTAGCGGTAGCACAGATACGCAGTATTTT	CSVGGSGSTDTQYF
TRBV6-5	NA	TRBJ1-4	NA	TGTGCCAGCAGTTATCGAACAGGAGAAACTAATGAAAAACTGTTTTTT	CASSYRTGETNEKLFF
TRBV27	TRBD2	TRBJ2-5	NA	TGTGCCAGCAGTTTTACTAGCGGGAGGGCCCGTTTAGGCCAAGAGACCCAGTACTTC	CASSFTSGRARLGQETQYF
TRBV28	NA	TRBJ1-2	NA	TGTGCCAGCAGTTTATCCATGAACTATGGCTACACCTTC	CASSLSMNYGYTF
TRBV7-8	TRBD1	TRBJ2-1	NA	TGTGCCAGCAGCGCTCGGGACAGGGTAACGATCGAGCAGTTCTTC	CASSARDRVTIEQFF
TRBV29-1	NA	TRBJ2-2	NA	TGCAGCGTTATCGATGAGGGTGGGGAGCTGTTTTTT	CSVIDEGGELFF
TRBV27	TRBD2	TRBJ2-1	NA	TGTGCCAGCAGTTTAGTGCGGGAGGAGCAGTTCTTC	CASSLVREEQFF
TRBV10-3	NA	TRBJ2-2	few	TGTGCCATCAGTGAGTTTGAGGTCCGTGACACCGGGGAGCTGTTTTTT	CAISEFEVRDTGELFF
TRBV27	NA	TRBJ1-2	NA	TGTGCCAGCAGTCCCCTGGGCACTGGCTACACCTTC	CASSPLGTGYTF
TRBV9	TRBD2	TRBJ2-7	few	TGTGCCAGCAGCCTAGCCGGGACTAGCGAATACGAGCAGTACTTC	CASSLAGTSEYEQYF
TRBV6-1	TRBD2	TRBJ2-3	NA	TGTGCCAGCAGTGATAGGACTAGATACACAGATACGCAGTATTTT	CASSDRTRYTDTQYF
TRBV28	TRBD1	TRBJ2-4	few	TGTGCCAGCAGGGGGACAGGAGCTCTGGCCAAAAACATTCAGTACTTC	CASRGTGALAKNIQYF
TRBV7-9	NA	TRBJ2-7	NA	TGTTCCAGCAGCTTTTCAGCGGCCCTACAGACGTCCGAGCAGTACTTC	CSSSFSAALQTSEQYF
TRBV7-3	TRBD2	TRBJ2-1	NA	TGTGCCAGCAGCCTAGCGGCGGGGGGGAGGTTCCCCTACAATGAGCAGTTCTTC	CASSLAAGGRFPYNEQFF
TRBV6-6	NA	TRBJ1-2	NA	TGTGCCAGCAGCGGGGACTACTATGGCTACACCTTC	CASSGDYYGYTF
TRBV5-1	NA	TRBJ2-3	NA	TGCGCCAGCAGCTTAATGACAGGATCCACAGATACGCAGTATTTT	CASSLMTGSTDTQYF
TRBV7-3	NA	TRBJ2-4	NA	TGTGCCAGCAGCTCCTCTACTGGGCAGGGGGGAGACATTCAGTACTTC	CASSSSTGQGGDIQYF
TRBV5-5	NA	TRBJ2-7	NA	TGTGCCAGCAGCCTGACGAGGGCCGCCTACGAGCAGTACTTC	CASSLTRAAYEQYF
TRBV7-9	TRBD1	TRBJ2-7	NA	TGTGCCAGCACCCTGACAGGGGGCTACGAGCAGTACTTC	CASTLTGGYEQYF
TRBV28	NA	TRBJ1-5	NA	TGTGCCAGCCGATCACTTAATCAGCCCCAGCATTTT	CASRSLNQPQHF
TRBV10-3	TRBD1	TRBJ2-7	NA	TGTGCCATCAGTACAGGGGGCTACGAGCAGTACTTC	CAISTGGYEQYF
TRBV5-6	NA	TRBJ1-1	few	TGTGCCAGCAGCTTGGAGGCGGGACTGAACACTGAAGCTTTCTTT	CASSLEAGLNTEAFF
TRBV5-6	NA	TRBJ1-4	few	TGTGCCAGCAGCTCTCACAGGAATGAAAAACTGTTTTTT	CASSSHRNEKLFF
TRBV5-1	TRBD1	TRBJ2-3	NA	TGCGCCAGCAGCTCCGGGACAGGAAGGAGATCAGATACGCAGTATTTT	CASSSGTGRRSDTQYF
TRBV7-9	NA	TRBJ2-5	NA	TGTGCCAGCAGCTTACGGGCGGGCCCCGCGGGGACCCAGTACTTC	CASSLRAGPAGTQYF
TRBV11-2	TRBD1	TRBJ2-7	NA	TGTGCCAGCAGCTTAGTAACGGGACAGTTCTACGAGCAGTACTTC	CASSLVTGQFYEQYF
TRBV6-1	NA	TRBJ1-2	few	TGTGCCAGCAGTGAAGAATGGGGGCGTAACTATGGCTACACCTTC	CASSEEWGRNYGYTF
TRBV27	TRBD1	TRBJ1-5	NA	TGTGCCAGCAGGCGTCACAGGGGGCTGGCGGGGCCCCAGCATTTT	CASRRHRGLAGPQHF
TRBV6-4	TRBD1	TRBJ2-2	NA	TGTGCCAGCAGCCGGACAGGGATTAACACCGGGGAGCTGTTTTTT	CASSRTGINTGELFF
TRBV27	TRBD2	TRBJ2-7	NA	TGTGCCAGCAGTTTTCTGGGGGGGAACGAGCAGTACTTC	CASSFLGGNEQYF
TRBV29-1	NA	TRBJ2-1	NA	TGCAGCGTTGAATCCCCCGTCTCCTACAATGAGCAGTTCTTC	CSVESPVSYNEQFF
TRBV15	NA	TRBJ1-4	NA	TGTGCCACCAGCAGAGATCAAGGCCGGGGTGGAAAACTGTTTTTT	CATSRDQGRGGKLFF
TRBV5-5	NA	TRBJ1-5	NA	TGTGCCAGCAGCGGGGACTCTAGCAATCAGCCCCAGCATTTT	CASSGDSSNQPQHF
TRBV29-1	NA	TRBJ2-7	NA	TGCAGCGTTAACCGGGACACCTACGAGCAGTACTTC	CSVNRDTYEQYF
TRBV9	TRBD1	TRBJ1-5	NA	TGTGCCAGCAGCGTCGGACAGGGCAATCAGCCCCAGCATTTT	CASSVGQGNQPQHF
TRBV10-3	NA	TRBJ2-3	NA	TGTGTCGCAGGGGCGGGGGACCGCACAGATACGCAGTATTTT	CVAGAGDRTDTQYF